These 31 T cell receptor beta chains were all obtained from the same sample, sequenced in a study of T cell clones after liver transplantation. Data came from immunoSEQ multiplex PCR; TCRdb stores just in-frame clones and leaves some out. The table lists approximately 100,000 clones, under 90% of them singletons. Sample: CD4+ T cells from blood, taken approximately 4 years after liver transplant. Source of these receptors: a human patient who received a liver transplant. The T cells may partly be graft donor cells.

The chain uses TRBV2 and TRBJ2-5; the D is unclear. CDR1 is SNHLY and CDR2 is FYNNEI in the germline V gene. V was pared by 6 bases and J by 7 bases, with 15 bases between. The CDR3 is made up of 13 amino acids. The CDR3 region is CASRPTPMGTQYF. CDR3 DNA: TGTGCCAGCAGGCCGACCCCTATGGGGACCCAGTACTTC.

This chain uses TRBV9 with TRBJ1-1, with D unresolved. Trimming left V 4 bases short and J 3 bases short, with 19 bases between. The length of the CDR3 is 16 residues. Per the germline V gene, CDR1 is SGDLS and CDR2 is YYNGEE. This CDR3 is CASSTGNRLTDTEAFF. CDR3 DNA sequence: TGTGCCAGCAGCACCGGGAACCGGTTAACGGACACTGAAGCTTTCTTT.

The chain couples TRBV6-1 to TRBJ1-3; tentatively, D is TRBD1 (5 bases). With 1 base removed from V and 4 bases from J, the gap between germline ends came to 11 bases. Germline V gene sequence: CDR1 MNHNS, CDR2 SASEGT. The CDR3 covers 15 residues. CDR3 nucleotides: TGTGCCAGCAGTGAAGGGACACCGAGGGGAAACACCATATATTTT. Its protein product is CASSEGTPRGNTIYF.

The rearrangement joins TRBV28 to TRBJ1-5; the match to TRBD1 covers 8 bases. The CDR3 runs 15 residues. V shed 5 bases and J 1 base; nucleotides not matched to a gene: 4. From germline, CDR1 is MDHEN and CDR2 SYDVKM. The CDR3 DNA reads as TGTGCCAGCAGTCCGACAGGGGCCAGCAATCAGCCCCAGCATTTT. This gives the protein CASSPTGASNQPQHF.

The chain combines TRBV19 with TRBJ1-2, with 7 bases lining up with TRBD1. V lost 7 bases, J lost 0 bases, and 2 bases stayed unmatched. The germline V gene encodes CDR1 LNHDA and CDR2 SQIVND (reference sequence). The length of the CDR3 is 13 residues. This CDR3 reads CASKQGPNYGYTF. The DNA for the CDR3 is TGTGCCAGTAAACAGGGGCCTAACTATGGCTACACCTTC.

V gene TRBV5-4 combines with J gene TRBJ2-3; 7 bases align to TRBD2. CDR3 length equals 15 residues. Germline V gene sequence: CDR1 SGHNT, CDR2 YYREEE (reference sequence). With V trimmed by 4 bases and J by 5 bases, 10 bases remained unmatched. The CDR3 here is CASSNFGGSIDTQYF. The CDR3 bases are TGTGCCAGCAGCAACTTTGGCGGGAGTATAGATACGCAGTATTTT.

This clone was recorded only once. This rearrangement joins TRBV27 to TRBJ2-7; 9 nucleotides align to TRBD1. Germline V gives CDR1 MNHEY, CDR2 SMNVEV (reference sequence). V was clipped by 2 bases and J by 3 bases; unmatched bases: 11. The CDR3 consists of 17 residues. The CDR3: CASSLGLRRQGVYEQYF. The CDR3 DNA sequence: TGTGCCAGCAGTTTAGGGTTGAGACGACAGGGGGTCTACGAGCAGTACTTC.

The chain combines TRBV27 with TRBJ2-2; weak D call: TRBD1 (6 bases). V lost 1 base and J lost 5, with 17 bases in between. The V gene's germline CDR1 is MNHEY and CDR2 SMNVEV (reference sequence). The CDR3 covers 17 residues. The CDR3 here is CASSLFPPRGYTGELFF. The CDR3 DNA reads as TGTGCCAGCAGTTTATTTCCCCCCAGGGGATATACCGGGGAGCTGTTTTTT.

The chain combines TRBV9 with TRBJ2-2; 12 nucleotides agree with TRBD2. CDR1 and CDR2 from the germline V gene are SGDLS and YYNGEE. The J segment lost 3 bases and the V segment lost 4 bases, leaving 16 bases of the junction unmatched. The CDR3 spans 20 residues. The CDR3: CASSPLGTSGRSFDTGELFF. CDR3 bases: TGTGCCAGCAGCCCTCTGGGGACTAGCGGGCGATCCTTCGACACCGGGGAGCTGTTTTTT.

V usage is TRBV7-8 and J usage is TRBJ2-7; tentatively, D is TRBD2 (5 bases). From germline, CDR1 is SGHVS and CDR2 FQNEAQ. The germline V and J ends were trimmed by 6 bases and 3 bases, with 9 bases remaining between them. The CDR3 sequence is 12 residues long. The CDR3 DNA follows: TGTGCCAGCAGGGGGAGCTACTACGAGCAGTACTTC. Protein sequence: CASRGSYYEQYF.

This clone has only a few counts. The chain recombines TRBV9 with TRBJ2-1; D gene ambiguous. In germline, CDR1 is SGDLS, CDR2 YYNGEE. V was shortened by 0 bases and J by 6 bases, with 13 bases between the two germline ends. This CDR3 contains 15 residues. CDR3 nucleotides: TGTGCCAGCAGCGTAGGGCCTACGGACGCCAATGAGCAGTTCTTC. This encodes CASSVGPTDANEQFF.

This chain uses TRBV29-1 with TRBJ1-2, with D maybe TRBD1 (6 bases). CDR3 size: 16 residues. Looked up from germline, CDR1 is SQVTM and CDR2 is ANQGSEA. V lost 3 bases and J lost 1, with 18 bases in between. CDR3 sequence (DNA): TGCAGCGTTGACACCACAGGGCCTCGAATTAACTATGGCTACACCTTC. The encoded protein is CSVDTTGPRINYGYTF.

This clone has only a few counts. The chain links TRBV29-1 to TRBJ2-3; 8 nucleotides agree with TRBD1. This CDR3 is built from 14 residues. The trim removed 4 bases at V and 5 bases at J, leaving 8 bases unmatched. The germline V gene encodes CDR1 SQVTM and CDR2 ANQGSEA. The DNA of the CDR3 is TGCAGCGTTGCGGTACAGGGGGTTCGAGATACGCAGTATTTT. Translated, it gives CSVAVQGVRDTQYF.

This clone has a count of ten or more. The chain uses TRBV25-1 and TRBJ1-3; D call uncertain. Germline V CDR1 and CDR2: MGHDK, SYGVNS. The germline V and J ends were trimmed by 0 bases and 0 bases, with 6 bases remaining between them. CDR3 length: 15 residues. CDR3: CASSEYGVSGNTIYF. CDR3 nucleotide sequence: TGTGCCAGCAGTGAATATGGGGTCTCTGGAAACACCATATATTTT. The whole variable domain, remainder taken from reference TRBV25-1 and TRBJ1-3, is EADIYQTPRYLVIGTGKKITLECSQTMGHDKMYWYQQDPGMELHLIHYSYGVNSTEKGDLSSESTVSRIRTEHFPLTLESARPSHTSQYLCASSEYGVSGNTIYFGEGSWLTVV.

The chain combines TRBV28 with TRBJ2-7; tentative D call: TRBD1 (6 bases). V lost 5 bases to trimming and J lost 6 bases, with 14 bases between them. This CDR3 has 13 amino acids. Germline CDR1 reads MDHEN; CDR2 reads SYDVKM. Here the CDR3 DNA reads TGTGCCAGCAGTCAGACGACAGGTCGCGAGCAGTACTTC. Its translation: CASSQTTGREQYF.

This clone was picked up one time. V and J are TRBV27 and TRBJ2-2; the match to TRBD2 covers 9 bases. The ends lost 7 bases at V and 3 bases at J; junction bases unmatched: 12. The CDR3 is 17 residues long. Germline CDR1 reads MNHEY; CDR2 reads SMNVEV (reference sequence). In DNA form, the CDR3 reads TGTGCCAGCACCAAGCCCGGCGGGAGGGCCGACACCGGGGAGCTGTTTTTT. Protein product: CASTKPGGRADTGELFF.

The CDR3 DNA sequence: TGTGCCAGCAGTACGCGGAACAGGGGCTCCTACGAGCAGTACTTC. Translation gives CASSTRNRGSYEQYF. This sequence joins TRBV27 and TRBJ2-7; 7 positions agree with TRBD1. J lost 0 bases, V lost 5 bases, and 7 bases had no gene match. CDR1 MNHEY and CDR2 SMNVEV come from the germline V gene (reference sequence). The CDR3 totals 15 residues.

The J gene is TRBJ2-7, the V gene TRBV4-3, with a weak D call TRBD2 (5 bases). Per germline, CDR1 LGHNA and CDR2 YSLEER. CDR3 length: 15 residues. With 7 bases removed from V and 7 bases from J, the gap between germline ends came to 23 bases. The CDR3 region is CASTILGARLGEQYF. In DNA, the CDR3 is TGCGCCAGCACTATTTTGGGAGCACGCCTGGGGGAGCAGTACTTC.

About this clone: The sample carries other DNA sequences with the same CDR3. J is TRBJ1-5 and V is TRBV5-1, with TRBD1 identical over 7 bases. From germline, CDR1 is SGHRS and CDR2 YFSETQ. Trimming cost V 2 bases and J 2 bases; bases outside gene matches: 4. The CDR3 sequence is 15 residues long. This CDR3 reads CASSFEGGRNQPQHF. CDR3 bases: TGCGCCAGCAGCTTTGAAGGGGGCCGCAATCAGCCCCAGCATTTT.

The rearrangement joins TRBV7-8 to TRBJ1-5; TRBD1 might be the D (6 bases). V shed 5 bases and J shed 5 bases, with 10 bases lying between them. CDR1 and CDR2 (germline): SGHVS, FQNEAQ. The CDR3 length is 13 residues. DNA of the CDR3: TGTGCCAGCAGCCAAGGGGGGCATCAGCCCCAGCATTTT. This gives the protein CASSQGGHQPQHF.

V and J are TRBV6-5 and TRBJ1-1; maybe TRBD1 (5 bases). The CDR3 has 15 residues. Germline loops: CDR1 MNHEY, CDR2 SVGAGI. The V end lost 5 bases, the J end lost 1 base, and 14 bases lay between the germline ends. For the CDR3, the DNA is TGTGCCAGCAGTCCCTATTCGGGGGGGAACACTGAAGCTTTCTTT. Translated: CASSPYSGGNTEAFF.

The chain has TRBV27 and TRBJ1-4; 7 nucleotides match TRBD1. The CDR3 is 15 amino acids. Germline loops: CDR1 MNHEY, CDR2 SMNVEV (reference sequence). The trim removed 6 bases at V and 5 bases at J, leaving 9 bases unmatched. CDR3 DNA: TGTGCCAGCAGGAGGAACAGGGGTTCAAATGAAAAACTGTTTTTT. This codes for CASRRNRGSNEKLFF.

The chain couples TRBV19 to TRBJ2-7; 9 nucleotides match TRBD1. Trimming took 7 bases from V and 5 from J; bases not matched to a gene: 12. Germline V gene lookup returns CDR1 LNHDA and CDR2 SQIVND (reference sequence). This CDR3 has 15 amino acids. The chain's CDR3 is CASTITGTGRHEQYF. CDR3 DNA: TGTGCCAGTACCATCACCGGGACAGGGAGGCACGAGCAGTACTTC.

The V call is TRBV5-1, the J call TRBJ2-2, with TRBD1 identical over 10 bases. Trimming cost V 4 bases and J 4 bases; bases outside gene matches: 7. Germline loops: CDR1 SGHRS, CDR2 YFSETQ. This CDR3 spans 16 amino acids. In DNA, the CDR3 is TGCGCCAGCAGCCCAGGGGGACAGGGGAGCACCGGGGAGCTGTTTTTT. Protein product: CASSPGGQGSTGELFF. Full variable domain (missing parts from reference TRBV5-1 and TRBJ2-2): KAGVTQTPRYLIKTRGQQVTLSCSPISGHRSVSWYQQTPGQGLQFLFEYFSETQRNKGNFPGRFSGRQFSNSRSEMNVSTLELGDSALYLCASSPGGQGSTGELFFGEGSRLTVL.

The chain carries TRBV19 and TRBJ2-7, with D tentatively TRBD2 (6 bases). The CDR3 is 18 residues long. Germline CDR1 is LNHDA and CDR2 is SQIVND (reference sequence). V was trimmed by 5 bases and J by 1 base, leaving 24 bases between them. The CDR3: CASSARGNGIRKSYEQYF. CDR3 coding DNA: TGTGCCAGTAGTGCCCGGGGGAACGGCATCAGGAAATCCTACGAGCAGTACTTC.

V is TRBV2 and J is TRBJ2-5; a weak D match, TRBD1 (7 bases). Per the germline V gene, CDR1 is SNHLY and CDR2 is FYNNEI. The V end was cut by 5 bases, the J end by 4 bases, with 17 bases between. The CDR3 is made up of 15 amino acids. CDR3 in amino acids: CASSPQGGQGETQYF. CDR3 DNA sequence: TGTGCCAGCAGTCCCCAGGGGGGTCAGGGAGAGACCCAGTACTTC.

CDR3: CASSLTDHGYTF. CDR3 nucleotides: TGTGCCAGCAGTTTAACCGATCATGGCTACACCTTC. The chain joins TRBV28 to TRBJ1-2; D is uncertain. There are 12 residues in the CDR3. Germline loops: CDR1 MDHEN, CDR2 SYDVKM. Between the trimmed V and J ends, which lost 2 bases and 6 bases, there was a span of 7 bases.

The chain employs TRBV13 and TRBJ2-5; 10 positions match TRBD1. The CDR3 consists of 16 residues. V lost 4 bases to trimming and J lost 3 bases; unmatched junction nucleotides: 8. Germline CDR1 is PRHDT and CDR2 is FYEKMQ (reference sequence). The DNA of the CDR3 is TGTGCCAGCAGCTACAGACAGGGGGCTGGTGAAGAGACCCAGTACTTC. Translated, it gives CASSYRQGAGEETQYF.

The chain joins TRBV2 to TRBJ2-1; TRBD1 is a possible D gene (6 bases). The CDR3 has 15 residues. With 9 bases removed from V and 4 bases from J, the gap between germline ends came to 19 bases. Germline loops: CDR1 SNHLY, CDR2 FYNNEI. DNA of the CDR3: TGTGCCAGTGGCCCGGGGACATCGGGATACAATGAGCAGTTCTTC. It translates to CASGPGTSGYNEQFF.

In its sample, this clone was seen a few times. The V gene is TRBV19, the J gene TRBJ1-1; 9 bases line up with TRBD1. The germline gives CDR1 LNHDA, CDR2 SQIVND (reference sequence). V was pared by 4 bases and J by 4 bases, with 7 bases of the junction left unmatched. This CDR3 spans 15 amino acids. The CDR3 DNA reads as TGTGCCAGTAGTAACAGACAGGGGGGTAGCACTGAAGCTTTCTTT. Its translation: CASSNRQGGSTEAFF.

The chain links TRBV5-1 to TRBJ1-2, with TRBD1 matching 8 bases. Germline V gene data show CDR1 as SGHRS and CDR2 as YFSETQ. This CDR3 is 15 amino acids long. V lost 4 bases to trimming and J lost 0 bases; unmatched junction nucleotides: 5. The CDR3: CASSPRTGTNYGYTF. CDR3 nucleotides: TGCGCCAGCAGCCCGCGGACAGGGACTAACTATGGCTACACCTTC.